This TCR beta chain was found in a study of blood T cells in healthy people across ages. Study observations and caveats: Across the age range, TCR beta diversity per million T cells fell in a roughly linear way.

Trimming took 5 bases from V and 2 from J; bases not matched to a gene: 6. Germline values: CDR1 MNHEY, CDR2 SVGAGI. The CDR3 runs to 15 residues. PCR was performed a second time for roughly 7 to 12 cycles using a sample-barcoded 5' primer and a J-beta primer mix. TCRdb re-derived calls from the 5' RACE reads in MiXCR, one entry per CDR3 protein. The table has some 850,000 distinct CDR3 sequences, about a quarter seen once. Researchers collected 7.5 to 10 milliliters of peripheral blood from every single donor. The table lists this clonotype with a few counts. What it recognizes is unknown. The sample was also reused in another study, on T cells of mothers and their children. That study adds: The sample comes from eight or nine healthy Caucasian donors: mothers and children. Sequencing returned over 10 million TCR beta CDR3 reads per mother and about 2.9 million per child.

V is TRBV6-5 and J is TRBJ2-1; 7 positions agree with TRBD1. The sequence was obtained from a boy aged 10-17 years in good health. Sequences were obtained from blood. The CDR3 DNA follows: TGTGCCAGCAGTCTCGCGAGGGGGCCCTACAATGAGCAGTTCTTC. This translates into CASSLARGPYNEQFF.